Below are 14 T cell receptor beta chains sequenced from a single sample in a study of T cells in localized non-small cell lung cancer. Here immunoSEQ multiplex PCR was the method, and the copy in TCRdb shows in-frame clones only, minus some. The sample lists roughly 38,000 clones, approximately 89% occurring once. The sample was peripheral blood, taken before any cancer treatment. The source is a woman aged 40-69 years with stage I lung adenocarcinoma.

This rearrangement joins TRBV2 to TRBJ1-3; TRBD1 aligns across 7 bases. J was trimmed by 4 bases and V by 8 bases; bases with no gene match: 8. The CDR3 extends over 14 amino acids. Germline V gives CDR1 SNHLY, CDR2 FYNNEI. The CDR3, as DNA: TGTGCCAGCGATGGACAGGCTGGAGGAAACACCATATATTTT. Amino acids: CASDGQAGGNTIYF. Full variable domain (rest looked up from reference TRBV2 and TRBJ1-3): EPEVTQTPSHQVTQMGQEVILRCVPISNHLYFYWYRQILGQKVEFLVSFYNNEISEKSEIFDDQFSVERPDGSNFTLKIRSTKLEDSAMYFCASDGQAGGNTIYFGEGSWLTVV.

The chain joins TRBV29-1 to TRBJ2-7; D is possibly TRBD1 or TRBD2 (6 bases each). V lost 6 bases to trimming and J lost 9 bases, with 27 bases between them. The CDR3 runs to 15 residues. Germline CDR1 is SQVTM and CDR2 is ANQGSEA. CDR3 protein: CSVAEVTGGGFGQYF. The CDR3 coding sequence is TGCAGCGTCGCCGAGGTGACAGGAGGGGGTTTCGGGCAGTACTTC.

This clone showed up just once. The J gene is TRBJ2-7, the V gene TRBV6-5, with 9 bases that match TRBD1. Per the germline V gene, CDR1 is MNHEY and CDR2 is SVGAGI. The CDR3 runs 15 residues. The V gene end was trimmed by 6 bases and the J gene end by 3 bases; junction bases not matched to a gene: 9. The CDR3 loop reads CASRLGQGLNYEQYF. CDR3 coding DNA: TGTGCCAGCAGACTGGGACAGGGATTAAACTACGAGCAGTACTTC.

V gene TRBV29-1 combines with J gene TRBJ1-1, with D possibly matching TRBD1 (6 bases). Germline V gene data show CDR1 as SQVTM and CDR2 as ANQGSEA. V was cut by 4 bases and J by 4 bases, with 13 bases left in between. The CDR3 is 13 amino acids. CDR3 region: CSVAGQGTTEAFF. The CDR3, as DNA: TGCAGCGTTGCTGGGCAGGGGACCACTGAAGCTTTCTTT.

The V gene is TRBV25-1, the J gene TRBJ2-4; D uncertain. The CDR3 is made up of 14 amino acids. CDR1 and CDR2 from the germline V gene are MGHDK and SYGVNS. V lost 4 bases, J lost 4 bases, and 11 bases lay in between. The CDR3 nucleotides are TGTGCCAGCAGTGTAGCCGAGGAGAAAAACATTCAGTACTTC. Translated, it gives CASSVAEEKNIQYF.

The chain joins TRBV6-5 to TRBJ1-5; 8 bases align to TRBD1. The CDR3 spans 15 residues. CDR1 and CDR2 from the germline V gene are MNHEY and SVGAGI. The V segment lost 6 bases and the J segment 5 bases; nucleotides outside the gene matches: 9. CDR3: CASRLRTGRDQPQHF. As DNA, the CDR3 is TGTGCCAGCAGATTGAGGACAGGGCGCGATCAGCCCCAGCATTTT.

The rearrangement joins TRBV2 to TRBJ2-7; D gene unclear. Trimming shortened V by 3 bases and J by 0 bases, and 12 bases separated the two germline ends. The CDR3 totals 15 residues. Germline V gene sequence: CDR1 SNHLY, CDR2 FYNNEI. The CDR3 bases are TGTGCCAGCAGTGAGTGGCAGCTGAGCTCCTACGAGCAGTACTTC. This translates into CASSEWQLSSYEQYF.

The rearrangement joins TRBV18 to TRBJ1-1; 9 bases agree with TRBD1. CDR3 length: 14 residues. Germline V CDR1 and CDR2: KGHSH, LQKENI. The trim removed 4 bases at V and 6 bases at J, leaving 6 bases unmatched. The CDR3 sequence is CASSRWTGEAEAFF. CDR3 in DNA: TGTGCCAGCTCACGATGGACAGGGGAGGCTGAAGCTTTCTTT.

This sequence joins TRBV10-3 and TRBJ2-7; D may be TRBD2 (6 bases). With 4 bases removed from V and 3 bases from J, the gap between germline ends came to 13 bases. This CDR3 is 14 amino acids long. Germline V gene lookup returns CDR1 ENHRY and CDR2 SYGVKD. The CDR3, as DNA: TGTGCCATCAGTGGGGCTAGCGTAAACTACGAGCAGTACTTC. This translates into CAISGASVNYEQYF.

The chain couples TRBV28 to TRBJ2-1; 12 bases fit TRBD2. The CDR3 length is 17 residues. Trimming took 4 bases from V and 15 from J; bases not matched to a gene: 19. The V gene's germline CDR1 is MDHEN and CDR2 SYDVKM. DNA of the CDR3: TGTGCCAGCAGTTCCATCGAGACTAGCGGGAGTCGTGGAAGGCTGTTCTTC. This encodes CASSSIETSGSRGRLFF.

The chain joins TRBV19 to TRBJ2-1, with 7 bases matching TRBD1. The CDR3 has 14 residues. Germline V lookup: CDR1 LNHDA, CDR2 SQIVND (reference sequence). The V segment lost 3 bases and the J segment 13 bases; nucleotides outside the gene matches: 12. CDR3 DNA: TGTGCCAGTAGTATGACAGGGATCCTTCCCGTACAGTTCTTC. This encodes CASSMTGILPVQFF.

The J gene is TRBJ2-1, the V gene TRBV11-2; TRBD2 aligns across 9 bases. Unmatched junction bases numbered 3, after V lost 0 bases and J lost 0 bases. Germline lookup yields CDR1 SGHAT and CDR2 FQNNGV. This CDR3 is built from 17 residues. The CDR3 DNA is TGTGCCAGCAGCTTAGAGGGAGCGGGGGGCTCCTACAATGAGCAGTTCTTC. Protein: CASSLEGAGGSYNEQFF.

CDR3 nucleotides: TGTGCCAGCAGTGAATCTAGCGGGAGGGCCTACGAGCAGTACTTC. It encodes CASSESSGRAYEQYF. The chain carries TRBV25-1 and TRBJ2-7, with 12 bases matching TRBD2. V was clipped by 1 base and J by 2 bases; unmatched bases: 0. Germline CDR1 is MGHDK and CDR2 is SYGVNS. The CDR3 contains 15 residues.

This rearrangement joins TRBV9 to TRBJ2-1; 7 nucleotides match TRBD2. This CDR3 has 16 residues. CDR1 and CDR2 (germline): SGDLS, YYNGEE. The V and J ends lost 4 bases and 3 bases, in that order; junction bases with no gene match: 10. The CDR3 DNA reads TGTGCCAGCAGCTCCCTTTGGACTAGTTTCTACAATGAGCAGTTCTTC. Translation: CASSSLWTSFYNEQFF.